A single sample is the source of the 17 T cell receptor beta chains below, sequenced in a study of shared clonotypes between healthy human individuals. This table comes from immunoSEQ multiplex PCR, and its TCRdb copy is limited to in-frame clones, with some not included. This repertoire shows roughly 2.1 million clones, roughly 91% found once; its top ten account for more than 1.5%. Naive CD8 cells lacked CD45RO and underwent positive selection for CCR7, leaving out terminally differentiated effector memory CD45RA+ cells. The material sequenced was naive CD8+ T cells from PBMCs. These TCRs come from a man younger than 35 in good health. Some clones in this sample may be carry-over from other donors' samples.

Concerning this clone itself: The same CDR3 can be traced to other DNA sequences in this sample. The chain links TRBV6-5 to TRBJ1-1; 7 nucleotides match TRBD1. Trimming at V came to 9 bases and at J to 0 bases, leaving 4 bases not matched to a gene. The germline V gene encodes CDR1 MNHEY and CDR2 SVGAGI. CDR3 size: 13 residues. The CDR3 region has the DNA TGTGCCAGTCGACAGGGAATGAACACTGAAGCTTTCTTT. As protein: CASRQGMNTEAFF.

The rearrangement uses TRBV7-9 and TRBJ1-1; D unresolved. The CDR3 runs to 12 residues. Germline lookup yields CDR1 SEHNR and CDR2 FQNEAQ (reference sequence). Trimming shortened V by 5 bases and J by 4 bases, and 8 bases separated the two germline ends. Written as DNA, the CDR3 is TGTGCCAGCAGCCCCCAGTCCACTGAAGCTTTCTTT. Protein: CASSPQSTEAFF.

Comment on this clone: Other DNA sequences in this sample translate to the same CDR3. CDR3 sequence reads: CASSLLGSNQPQHF. The CDR3 DNA is TGTGCCAGCAGTTTATTGGGGTCAAATCAGCCCCAGCATTTT. The V gene is TRBV27, the J gene TRBJ1-5; D unresolved. There are 14 residues in the CDR3. Germline assignment: CDR1 MNHEY and CDR2 SMNVEV (reference sequence). V was pared by 1 base and J by 4 bases, with 8 bases between.

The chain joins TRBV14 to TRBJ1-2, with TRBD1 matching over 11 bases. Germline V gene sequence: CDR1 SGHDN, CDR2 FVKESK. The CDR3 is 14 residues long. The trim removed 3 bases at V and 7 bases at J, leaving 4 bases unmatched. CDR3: CASSHGTGGSGYTF. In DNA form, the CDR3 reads TGTGCCAGCAGCCATGGGACAGGGGGATCTGGCTACACCTTC.

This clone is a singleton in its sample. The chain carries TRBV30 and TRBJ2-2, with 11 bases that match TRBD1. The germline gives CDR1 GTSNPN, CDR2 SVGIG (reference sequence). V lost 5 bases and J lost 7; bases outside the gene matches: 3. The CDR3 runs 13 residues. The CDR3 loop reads CAWGTGGIGELFF. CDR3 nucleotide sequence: TGTGCCTGGGGGACAGGGGGGATCGGGGAGCTGTTTTTT.

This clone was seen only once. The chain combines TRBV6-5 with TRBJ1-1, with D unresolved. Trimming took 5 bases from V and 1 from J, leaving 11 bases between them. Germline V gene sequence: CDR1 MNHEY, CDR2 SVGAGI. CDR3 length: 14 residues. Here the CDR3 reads CASSPFDGNTEAFF. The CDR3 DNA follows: TGTGCCAGCAGTCCCTTCGACGGGAACACTGAAGCTTTCTTT.

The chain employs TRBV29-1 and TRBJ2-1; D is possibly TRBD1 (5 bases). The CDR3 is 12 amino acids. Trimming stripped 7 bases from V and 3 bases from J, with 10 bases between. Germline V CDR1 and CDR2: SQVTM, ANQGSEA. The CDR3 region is CSGDTGYNEQFF. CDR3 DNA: TGCAGCGGGGATACAGGCTACAATGAGCAGTTCTTC.

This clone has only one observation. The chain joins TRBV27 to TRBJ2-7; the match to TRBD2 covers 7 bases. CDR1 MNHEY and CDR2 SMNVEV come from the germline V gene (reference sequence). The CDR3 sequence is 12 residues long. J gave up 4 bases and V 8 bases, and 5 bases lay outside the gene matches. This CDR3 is CASWGGGYEQYF. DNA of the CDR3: TGTGCCAGCTGGGGGGGAGGGTACGAGCAGTACTTC.

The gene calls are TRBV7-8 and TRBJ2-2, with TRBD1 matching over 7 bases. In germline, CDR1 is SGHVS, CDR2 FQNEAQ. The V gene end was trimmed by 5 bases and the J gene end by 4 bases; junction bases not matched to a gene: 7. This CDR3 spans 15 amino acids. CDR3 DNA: TGTGCCAGCAGCCGAGGGACAGCCTCCACCGGGGAGCTGTTTTTT. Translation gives CASSRGTASTGELFF.

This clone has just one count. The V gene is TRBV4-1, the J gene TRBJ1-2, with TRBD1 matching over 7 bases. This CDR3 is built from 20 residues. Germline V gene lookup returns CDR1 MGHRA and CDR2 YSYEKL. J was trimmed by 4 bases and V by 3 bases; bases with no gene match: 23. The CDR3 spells CASSHPANQGGARDPYGYTF. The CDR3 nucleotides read TGCGCCAGCAGCCATCCCGCCAACCAAGGGGGCGCACGGGATCCCTATGGCTACACCTTC.

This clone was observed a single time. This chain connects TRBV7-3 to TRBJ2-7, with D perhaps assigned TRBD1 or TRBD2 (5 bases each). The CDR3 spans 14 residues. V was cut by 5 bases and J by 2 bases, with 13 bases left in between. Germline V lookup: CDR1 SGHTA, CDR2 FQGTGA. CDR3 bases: TGTGCCAGCAGCCGGGACGCTGGCGCCTACGAGCAGTACTTC. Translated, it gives CASSRDAGAYEQYF.

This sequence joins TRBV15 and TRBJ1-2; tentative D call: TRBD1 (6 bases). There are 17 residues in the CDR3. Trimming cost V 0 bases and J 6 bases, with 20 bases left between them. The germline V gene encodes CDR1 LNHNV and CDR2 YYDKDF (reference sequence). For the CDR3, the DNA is TGTGCCACCAGCAGAGATCTCTTGGGGGGGCGATTTGATGGCTACACCTTC. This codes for CATSRDLLGGRFDGYTF.

CDR3 residues: CASSYGLAGSNEQFF. CDR3 DNA: TGTGCCAGCAGCTACGGACTAGCGGGAAGCAATGAGCAGTTCTTC. The J gene is TRBJ2-1, the V gene TRBV6-6; 12 positions match TRBD2. Per the germline V gene, CDR1 is MNHNY and CDR2 is SVGAGI (reference sequence). Trimming removed 6 bases from V and 6 bases from J; junction bases left unmatched: 6. This CDR3 contains 15 residues.

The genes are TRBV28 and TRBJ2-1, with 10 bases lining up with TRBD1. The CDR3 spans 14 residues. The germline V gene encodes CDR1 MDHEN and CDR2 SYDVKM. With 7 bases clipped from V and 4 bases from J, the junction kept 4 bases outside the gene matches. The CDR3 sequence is CASTGTGAYNEQFF. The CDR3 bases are TGTGCCAGCACCGGGACAGGGGCTTACAATGAGCAGTTCTTC.

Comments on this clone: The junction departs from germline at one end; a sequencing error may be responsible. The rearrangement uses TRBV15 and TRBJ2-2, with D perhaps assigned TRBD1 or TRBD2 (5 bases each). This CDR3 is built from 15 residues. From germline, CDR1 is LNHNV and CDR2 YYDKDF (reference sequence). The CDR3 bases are TGTGCCATCAGCCGACCCACGAGGGGCACCGGGGAGCTGTTTTTT. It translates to CAISRPTRGTGELFF.

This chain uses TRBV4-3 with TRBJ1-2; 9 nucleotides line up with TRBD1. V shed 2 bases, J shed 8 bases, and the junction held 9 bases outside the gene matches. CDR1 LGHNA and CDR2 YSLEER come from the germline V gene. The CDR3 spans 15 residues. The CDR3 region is CASSQYSGQGGGYTF. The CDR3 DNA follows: TGCGCCAGCAGCCAATACTCGGGACAGGGAGGAGGCTACACCTTC.

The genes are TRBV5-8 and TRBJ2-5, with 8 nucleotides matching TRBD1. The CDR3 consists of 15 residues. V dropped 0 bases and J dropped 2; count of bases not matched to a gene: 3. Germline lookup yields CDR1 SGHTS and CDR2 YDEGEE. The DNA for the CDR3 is TGTGCCAGCAGCTTGGAGGGGACAGGACAAGAGACCCAGTACTTC. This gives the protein CASSLEGTGQETQYF.